The entry below gives a single T cell receptor beta chain sequence along with its context. Its matching antigen is unknown. These data belong to a study of T-cell memory formation after mild COVID-19. Study information: TCR clusters were mostly confined to one donor each.

This CDR3 region has 16 residues. The ends lost 4 bases at V and 4 bases at J; junction bases unmatched: 8. Germline lookup yields CDR1 SEHNR and CDR2 FQNEAQ (reference sequence). TCRdb recomputed calls from the 5' RACE reads with MiXCR, one row per CDR3 protein. Altogether fewer than 60,000 distinct CDR3 sequences are present, around 12% being singletons, with the ten largest covering about 25%. Findings of the study overall: CD4+ bias marked clones expanding day 15 to 37, unlike balanced contracting clones. Cross-reactive memory appears to have joined, as suggested by some responding clones showing up in pre-infection memory.

This sequence originates from a man aged 18 to 29 who had mild COVID-19 (a few samples of this study predate the infection). Cell type and time point are not known. Source material: PBMCs or a T cell subset sorted from them (not recorded which). The chain recombines TRBV7-9 with TRBJ2-7; 12 nucleotides line up with TRBD1. This CDR3 reads CASSSGTGGKSYEQYV. CDR3 bases: TGTGCCAGCAGCTCCGGGACAGGGGGCAAAAGTTACGAGCAGTACGTC.